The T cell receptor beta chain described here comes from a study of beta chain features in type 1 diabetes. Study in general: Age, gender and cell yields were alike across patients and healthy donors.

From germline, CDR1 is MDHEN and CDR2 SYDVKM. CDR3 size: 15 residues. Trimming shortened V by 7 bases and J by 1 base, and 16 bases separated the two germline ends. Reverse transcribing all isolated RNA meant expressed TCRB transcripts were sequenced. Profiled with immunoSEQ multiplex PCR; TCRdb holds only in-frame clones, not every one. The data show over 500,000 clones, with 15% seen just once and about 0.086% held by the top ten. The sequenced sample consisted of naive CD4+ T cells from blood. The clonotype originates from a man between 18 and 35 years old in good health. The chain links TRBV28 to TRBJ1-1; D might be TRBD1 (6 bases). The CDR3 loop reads CASIPPGASNTEAFF. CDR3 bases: TGTGCCAGCATTCCCCCAGGGGCTTCGAACACTGAAGCTTTCTTT.